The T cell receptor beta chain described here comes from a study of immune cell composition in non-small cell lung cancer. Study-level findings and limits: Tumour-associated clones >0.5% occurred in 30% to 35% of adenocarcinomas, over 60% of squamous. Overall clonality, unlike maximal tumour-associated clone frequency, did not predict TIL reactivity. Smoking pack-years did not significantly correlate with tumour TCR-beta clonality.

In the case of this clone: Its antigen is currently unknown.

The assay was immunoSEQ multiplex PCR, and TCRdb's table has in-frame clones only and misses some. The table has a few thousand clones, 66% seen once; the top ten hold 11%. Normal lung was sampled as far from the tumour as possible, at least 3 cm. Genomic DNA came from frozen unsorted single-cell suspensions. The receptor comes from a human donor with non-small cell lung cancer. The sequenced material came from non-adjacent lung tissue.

DNA for the CDR3: TGCGCCAGCAGCCAAGAAGGGCGGGGGGGCCTGCACGAGCAGTACTTC. As protein: CASSQEGRGGLHEQYF. V usage is TRBV4-1 and J usage is TRBJ2-7, with 9 bases aligning to TRBD2. With V trimmed by 0 bases and J by 5 bases, 8 bases remained unmatched. Germline CDR1 is MGHRA and CDR2 is YSYEKL. There are 16 residues in the CDR3.